Each of the 28 T cell receptor beta chains below was sequenced from the same sample in a study of blood T cell repertoires in COVID-19. Clones were read by immunoSEQ multiplex PCR, and TCRdb kept only the in-frame ones, dropping some. Among approximately 350,000 clones, more than 80% were seen once, and the ten largest hold about 1%. Sequencing was done on a sample of PBMCs or T cells enriched from blood (not recorded which). The receptors come from a man aged 18 to 29 who had recovered from COVID-19.

A single count supports this clone. This chain uses TRBV6-6 with TRBJ2-7, with a possible D match to TRBD2 (5 bases). CDR3 size: 14 residues. V was trimmed by 7 bases and J by 0 bases, leaving 13 bases between them. Germline V gene lookup returns CDR1 MNHNY and CDR2 SVGAGI (reference sequence). The CDR3 loop reads CASTHPRASYEQYF. CDR3 nucleotides: TGTGCCAGCACCCACCCGCGGGCCTCCTACGAGCAGTACTTC.

The rearrangement links TRBV5-1 to TRBJ2-7; TRBD1 agrees at 9 bases. Germline V lookup: CDR1 SGHRS, CDR2 YFSETQ. This CDR3 contains 17 residues. Trimming removed 3 bases from V and 7 bases from J; junction bases left unmatched: 17. This chain's CDR3 is CASSWGPPGQGLGEQYF. In DNA form, the CDR3 reads TGCGCCAGCAGCTGGGGCCCACCGGGACAGGGCTTAGGTGAGCAGTACTTC.

The chain links TRBV6-5 to TRBJ2-3, with D tentatively TRBD1 (5 bases). V lost 4 bases and J lost 1, with 9 bases in between. This CDR3 region has 14 residues. The germline gives CDR1 MNHEY, CDR2 SVGAGI. CDR3 in DNA: TGTGCCAGCAGTTCAGGGCCACGCACAGATACGCAGTATTTT. This sequence encodes CASSSGPRTDTQYF.

The V call is TRBV28, the J call TRBJ2-2; possible D gene TRBD1, 6 bases. The CDR3 is 14 residues long. Trimming shortened V by 1 base and J by 6 bases, and 9 bases separated the two germline ends. Germline lookup yields CDR1 MDHEN and CDR2 SYDVKM. The CDR3 coding sequence is TGTGCCAGCAGTTTATCTTCAGGGGCCGGGGAGCTGTTTTTT. The encoded protein is CASSLSSGAGELFF.

DNA for the CDR3: TGTGCCAGCAGCGGGGACTACCTTACCGGGGAGCTGTTTTTT. The encoded protein is CASSGDYLTGELFF. The V call is TRBV9, the J call TRBJ2-2; 7 bases agree with TRBD2. The length of the CDR3 is 14 residues. Germline CDR1 is SGDLS and CDR2 is YYNGEE. V lost 3 bases to trimming and J lost 5 bases; unmatched junction nucleotides: 4.

The chain recombines TRBV11-2 with TRBJ2-1, with a weak D call TRBD2 (6 bases). The CDR3 is 16 amino acids. The V gene lost 2 bases and the J gene lost 7 bases, with 18 bases spanning the gap. Germline V gene lookup returns CDR1 SGHAT and CDR2 FQNNGV. CDR3 DNA sequence: TGTGCCAGCAGCTTACTACTCGGGGGATACGGAAATGAGCAGTTCTTC. Its protein product is CASSLLLGGYGNEQFF.

The CDR3 nucleotides are TGTGCCAGCAGGACAGGGGGTGCTCAGCCCCAGCATTTT. Translating gives CASRTGGAQPQHF. The V gene is TRBV6-4, the J gene TRBJ1-5, with 9 bases aligning to TRBD1. V lost 6 bases and J lost 6; bases outside the gene matches: 3. The CDR3 loop spans 13 amino acids. Germline CDR1 is MRHNA and CDR2 is SNTAGT.

This sequence joins TRBV7-9 and TRBJ1-6; TRBD1 agrees at 9 bases. Germline assignment: CDR1 SEHNR and CDR2 FQNEAQ (reference sequence). The CDR3 extends over 16 amino acids. The V gene end was trimmed by 3 bases and the J gene end by 6 bases; junction bases not matched to a gene: 6. CDR3 protein: CASSLRETGGNSPLHF. CDR3 sequence (DNA): TGTGCCAGCAGCTTGAGGGAGACAGGGGGTAATTCACCCCTCCACTTT.

The chain has TRBV19 and TRBJ2-2; D might be TRBD2 (6 bases). Looked up from germline, CDR1 is LNHDA and CDR2 is SQIVND (reference sequence). The length of the CDR3 is 16 residues. Between the trimmed V and J ends, which lost 5 bases and 0 bases, there was a span of 13 bases. CDR3 amino acids: CASSAREIANTGELFF. CDR3 bases: TGTGCCAGTAGTGCTCGGGAGATCGCGAACACCGGGGAGCTGTTTTTT.

This chain connects TRBV10-3 to TRBJ2-4; possible D gene TRBD1, 6 bases. From germline, CDR1 is ENHRY and CDR2 SYGVKD. V was shortened by 0 bases and J by 2 bases, with 11 bases between the two germline ends. This CDR3 contains 16 residues. The CDR3 here is CAISESKQGPKNIQYF. The CDR3 DNA sequence: TGTGCCATCAGTGAGTCGAAACAGGGTCCCAAAAACATTCAGTACTTC.

A single count supports this clone. V is TRBV21-1 and J is TRBJ2-7; the DNA was not used to check the table's D call, TRBD2. TRBV21-1 is shown as a pseudogene. CDR3 size: 17 residues. In DNA, the CDR3 is TGTGCCAGCAGCAATTCCTACTGTGGGGGGGCCTTCTGCGAGCAGTACTTC. Encoded protein: CASSNSYCGGAFCEQYF.

A single count supports this clone. The rearrangement uses TRBV5-8 and TRBJ2-1; 11 bases agree with TRBD1. Unmatched junction bases numbered 6, after V lost 4 bases and J lost 6 bases. The CDR3 is 15 amino acids. In germline, CDR1 is SGHTS, CDR2 YDEGEE. The chain's CDR3 is CASSIGDRGSNEQFF. As DNA, the CDR3 is TGTGCCAGCAGCATAGGGGACAGGGGGAGCAATGAGCAGTTCTTC.

The rearrangement links TRBV28 to TRBJ2-7, with 14 nucleotides matching TRBD2. V lost 3 bases and J lost 5; bases outside the gene matches: 6. There are 16 residues in the CDR3. CDR1 and CDR2 (germline): MDHEN, SYDVKM. The CDR3 here is CASSLLGTSGSNEQYF. For the CDR3, the DNA is TGTGCCAGCAGTTTGCTTGGGACTAGCGGGAGCAACGAGCAGTACTTC.

The CDR3 protein is CASSESLWAENIQYF. The CDR3 coding sequence is TGTGCCAGCAGTGAATCGTTATGGGCAGAAAACATTCAGTACTTC. V usage is TRBV6-1 and J usage is TRBJ2-4; D gene uncertain. From germline, CDR1 is MNHNS and CDR2 SASEGT. The CDR3 length is 15 residues. V lost 2 bases to trimming and J lost 5 bases, with 13 bases between them.

The J gene is TRBJ1-6, the V gene TRBV6-1; D remains ambiguous. Trimming pared 3 bases from V and 10 bases from J, leaving 13 bases between. This CDR3 has 14 amino acids. In germline, CDR1 is MNHNS, CDR2 SASEGT. The CDR3 DNA follows: TGTGCCAGCAGTGATCCCGGGTTTAGATCACCCCTCCACTTT. It specifies CASSDPGFRSPLHF.

This rearrangement joins TRBV5-1 to TRBJ1-4; 9 bases are a match to TRBD1. V dropped 8 bases and J dropped 8; count of bases not matched to a gene: 7. Germline values: CDR1 SGHRS, CDR2 YFSETQ. CDR3 length equals 13 residues. The CDR3 region is CASTRDREEKLFF. The CDR3 nucleotides read TGCGCCAGTACCCGGGACAGGGAGGAAAAACTGTTTTTT.

The V and J genes are TRBV4-3 and TRBJ2-4; no firm D call. Deletions cut 0 bases from V and 6 bases from J, with 9 bases between. The CDR3 loop spans 14 amino acids. In germline, CDR1 is LGHNA, CDR2 YSLEER. The CDR3 coding sequence is TGCGCCAGCAGCCAAGAAACCTCAGGAAACATTCAGTACTTC. It codes for CASSQETSGNIQYF.

This chain uses TRBV18 with TRBJ1-5; a weak D match, TRBD1 (6 bases). Trimming stripped 3 bases from V and 5 bases from J, with 11 bases between. The CDR3 spans 14 residues. The germline V gene encodes CDR1 KGHSH and CDR2 LQKENI. For the CDR3, the DNA is TGTGCCAGCTCACCTGATCCAGGGGATCAGCCCCAGCATTTT. It codes for CASSPDPGDQPQHF. Supplemented by reference TRBV18 and TRBJ1-5, the full variable domain reads NAGVMQNPRHLVRRRGQEARLRCSPMKGHSHVYWYRQLPEEGLKFMVYLQKENIIDESGMPKERFSAEFPKEGPSILRIQQVVRGDSAAYFCASSPDPGDQPQHFGDGTRLSIL.

The CDR3 loop reads CASSLEGGRNSPLHF. CDR3 sequence (DNA): TGTGCCAGCAGCTTGGAAGGGGGCAGGAATTCACCCCTCCACTTT. The chain is built from TRBV5-8 and TRBJ1-6; the match to TRBD1 covers 7 bases. Germline V gene sequence: CDR1 SGHTS, CDR2 YDEGEE. This CDR3 contains 15 residues. J was trimmed by 7 bases and V by 0 bases; bases with no gene match: 4.

The V gene is TRBV12-5, the J gene TRBJ2-7; unclear D gene. The V gene's germline CDR1 is LGHNT and CDR2 FRNRAP. The CDR3 is made up of 13 amino acids. V was clipped by 7 bases and J by 2 bases, with 12 bases between them. Written as DNA, the CDR3 is TGTGCTAGTGCCCCCAGGAACGCCTACGAGCAGTACTTC. As protein: CASAPRNAYEQYF.

The chain is built from TRBV3-1 (or the pseudogene TRBV3-2) and TRBJ1-5; 7 bases fit TRBD1. The germline V gene encodes CDR1 LGHDT and CDR2 YNNKEL (reference sequence). The V and J ends lost 1 base and 2 bases, in that order; junction bases with no gene match: 8. CDR3 size: 17 residues. CDR3 sequence reads: CASSQASQGIGNQPQHF. The CDR3 DNA follows: TGTGCCAGCAGCCAAGCCTCACAGGGGATCGGCAATCAGCCCCAGCATTTT.

This clone is labeled medium-sized (0.01 to 0.1%). This sequence joins TRBV30 and TRBJ1-1; D ambiguous. Trimming took off 0 bases at V and 0 bases at J, with 5 bases between the two ends. Germline V gives CDR1 GTSNPN, CDR2 SVGIG (reference sequence). The CDR3 sequence is 13 residues long. This chain's CDR3 is CAWSVLMNTEAFF. CDR3 sequence (DNA): TGTGCCTGGAGTGTACTCATGAACACTGAAGCTTTCTTT.

The chain has TRBV15 and TRBJ2-5; TRBD2 is a possible D gene (6 bases). CDR1 is LNHNV, CDR2 YYDKDF, per germline (reference sequence). The CDR3 totals 15 residues. Trimming took off 0 bases at V and 1 base at J, with 9 bases between the two ends. Here the CDR3 reads CATSRDRGIQETQYF. Written as DNA, the CDR3 is TGTGCCACCAGCAGAGATCGGGGGATCCAAGAGACCCAGTACTTC.

The V gene is TRBV7-8, the J gene TRBJ2-7; 13 nucleotides agree with TRBD2. CDR1 is SGHVS and CDR2 is FQNEAQ in the germline V gene. The CDR3 runs 15 residues. V dropped 4 bases and J dropped 10; count of bases not matched to a gene: 10. The DNA of the CDR3 is TGTGCCAGCAGCTCGCGAACCGGGACTAGCGGGAATCAGTACTTC. Translated, it gives CASSSRTGTSGNQYF.

The chain has TRBV28 and TRBJ1-1; 9 nucleotides agree with TRBD1. V lost 4 bases, J lost 4 bases, and 10 bases stayed unmatched. Looked up from germline, CDR1 is MDHEN and CDR2 is SYDVKM. The CDR3 runs 16 residues. The CDR3 DNA sequence: TGTGCCAGCAGTTCTCCCGGGACAGGGAGCGGCACTGAAGCTTTCTTT. Protein product: CASSSPGTGSGTEAFF.

V usage is TRBV5-4 and J usage is TRBJ2-5; D is possibly TRBD2 (7 bases). V dropped 2 bases and J dropped 3 bases, with 14 bases sitting between them. Germline V CDR1 and CDR2: SGHNT, YYREEE (reference sequence). CDR3 size: 15 residues. CDR3: CASSFGGQVKETQYF. The CDR3 DNA reads as TGTGCCAGCAGCTTCGGGGGGCAGGTGAAAGAGACCCAGTACTTC.

The chain combines TRBV7-9 with TRBJ2-5; tentative D call: TRBD2 (5 bases). The length of the CDR3 is 14 residues. Germline V lookup: CDR1 SEHNR, CDR2 FQNEAQ (reference sequence). Trimming pared 5 bases from V and 0 bases from J, leaving 10 bases between. DNA of the CDR3: TGTGCCAGCAGCCAGACCGGGGACCAAGAGACCCAGTACTTC. It specifies CASSQTGDQETQYF.

This clone was picked up a small number of times. V and J are TRBV5-4 and TRBJ2-1, with 8 positions matching TRBD1. CDR3 length: 15 residues. J was trimmed by 7 bases and V by 3 bases; bases with no gene match: 9. Germline CDR1 and CDR2: SGHNT and YYREEE (reference sequence). CDR3 sequence (DNA): TGTGCCAGCAGCTCGGACAGGGTTAACAGGAATGAGCAGTTCTTC. Translation gives CASSSDRVNRNEQFF.